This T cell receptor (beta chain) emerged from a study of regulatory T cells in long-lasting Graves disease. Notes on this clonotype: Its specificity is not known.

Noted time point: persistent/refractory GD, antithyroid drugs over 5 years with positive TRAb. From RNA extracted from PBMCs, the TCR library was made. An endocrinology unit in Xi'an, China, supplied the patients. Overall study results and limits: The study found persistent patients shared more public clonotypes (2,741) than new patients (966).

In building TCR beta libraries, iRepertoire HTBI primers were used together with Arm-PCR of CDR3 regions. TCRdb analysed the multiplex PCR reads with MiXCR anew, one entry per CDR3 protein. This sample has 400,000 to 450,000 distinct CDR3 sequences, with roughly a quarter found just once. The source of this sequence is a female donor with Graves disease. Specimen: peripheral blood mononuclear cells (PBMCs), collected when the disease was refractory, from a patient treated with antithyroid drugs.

The CDR3 bases are TGCAGTGCTAGAGCGGGACAGGCGTATAGCAATCAGCCCCAGCATTTT. This sequence encodes CSARAGQAYSNQPQHF. The genes are TRBV20-1 and TRBJ1-5; 8 bases map to TRBD1. Germline-derived CDR1 and CDR2 are DFQATT and SNEGSKA (reference sequence). This CDR3 has 16 amino acids. Losses at the gene ends were 1 base for V and 0 bases for J; bases not matched to a gene: 5.